Listed below are T cell receptor beta chains from one sample, sequenced in a study of T cell changes during pregnancy in multiple sclerosis. Libraries were prepared by immunoSEQ multiplex PCR; TCRdb keeps only in-frame clonotypes and omits some of them. The repertoire has some 100,000 clones, roughly 93% of them found once; the top ten carry around 0.9%. Sequenced material: peripheral blood, taken before pregnancy. These receptors all come from a female donor with multiple sclerosis, enrolled in a pregnancy study. The CDR3 runs from the conserved cysteine through the conserved F or W. A D gene is named only where the DNA matches it firmly. Size tells how often a clone was seen (once, few, many) or the class of an expanded clone, and some rows leave it out.

V	size	J	D	CDR3	DNA
TRBV10-1	NA	TRBJ2-1	NA	CASSEQGFDEQFF	TGCGCCAGCAGTGAACAGGGATTCGATGAGCAGTTCTTC
TRBV11-3	NA	TRBJ2-7	TRBD2	CASSPGGSEQYF	TGTGCCAGCAGCCCGGGGGGGAGCGAGCAGTACTTC
TRBV1	NA	TRBJ2-7	NA	CTSSPQRSAHEQYF	TGCACCAGCAGCCCCCAGCGATCAGCGCACGAGCAGTACTTC
TRBV7-9	NA	TRBJ1-4	NA	CASSPRQGTNEKLFF	TGTGCCAGCAGCCCGAGGCAGGGAACTAATGAAAAACTGTTTTTT
TRBV7-2	NA	TRBJ2-2	TRBD2	CASTESLAGGLNTGELFF	TGTGCCAGCACCGAATCCCTAGCGGGAGGCCTAAACACCGGGGAGCTGTTTTTT
TRBV9	NA	TRBJ2-7	NA	CASSAVPGSYEQYF	TGTGCCAGCAGCGCCGTCCCCGGCTCCTACGAGCAGTACTTC
TRBV14	NA	TRBJ1-1	TRBD1	CASSQLIEDRRAFF	TGTGCCAGCAGCCAACTTATCGAGGACAGGAGAGCTTTCTTT
TRBV27	NA	TRBJ1-5	NA	CASSSGESQPQHF	TGTGCCAGCAGTTCCGGGGAAAGCCAGCCCCAGCATTTT
TRBV5-1	NA	TRBJ2-5	TRBD2	CASSFQGGETQYF	TGCGCCAGCAGCTTTCAGGGAGGGGAGACCCAGTACTTC
TRBV5-6	NA	TRBJ2-7	TRBD2	CASSLDAAGSHSYEQYF	TGTGCCAGCAGCTTGGACGCAGCGGGATCCCACTCCTACGAGCAGTACTTC
TRBV28	NA	TRBJ1-1	TRBD1	CASSSPGTANTEAFF	TGTGCCAGCAGTTCCCCCGGGACAGCGAACACTGAAGCTTTCTTT
TRBV5-1	NA	TRBJ2-1	NA	CASSSLSYNEQFF	TGCGCCAGCAGCTCCCTGAGCTACAATGAGCAGTTCTTC
TRBV15	NA	TRBJ2-7	NA	CATSYGGAEHYEQYF	TGTGCCACCAGCTATGGGGGGGCTGAGCATTACGAGCAGTACTTC
TRBV10-1	once	TRBJ2-5	NA	CASSESFGYQLAQTQYF	TGCGCCAGCAGTGAGTCTTTTGGGTACCAGCTAGCTCAGACCCAGTACTTC
TRBV6-1	NA	TRBJ2-1	NA	CASRGGDRIFHEQFF	TGTGCCAGCAGGGGAGGGGACAGGATATTCCATGAGCAGTTCTTC
TRBV6-6	once	TRBJ1-2	TRBD1	CASSYSGQGYGGYTF	TGTGCCAGCAGTTACTCGGGACAGGGATACGGAGGCTACACCTTC
TRBV6-1	once	TRBJ1-1	NA	CASRKEVGTEAFF	TGTGCCAGCAGAAAGGAGGTAGGCACTGAAGCTTTCTTT
TRBV27	NA	TRBJ1-2	NA	CASSLEAGTGYGYTF	TGTGCCAGCAGCCTCGAGGCGGGAACAGGCTATGGCTACACCTTC
TRBV18	once	TRBJ2-2	TRBD1	CASSPNTGGQTGELFF	TGTGCCAGCTCACCAAATACAGGGGGCCAAACCGGGGAGCTGTTTTTT
TRBV4-3	NA	TRBJ2-7	NA	CASSQDKGARGAYEQYF	TGCGCCAGCAGCCAAGATAAGGGGGCTCGCGGGGCCTACGAGCAGTACTTC
TRBV9	NA	TRBJ2-7	NA	CASSVGRAYEQYF	TGTGCCAGCAGCGTGGGCAGAGCCTACGAGCAGTACTTC
TRBV7-3	NA	TRBJ2-1	TRBD2	CASSAYTSGSYNEQFF	TGTGCCAGCAGCGCCTACACTAGCGGCTCCTACAATGAGCAGTTCTTC
TRBV5-1	NA	TRBJ2-5	TRBD2	CASSPGLATQETQYF	TGCGCCAGTTCTCCGGGACTAGCGACTCAAGAGACCCAGTACTTC
TRBV27	NA	TRBJ1-1	NA	CASSPHGGHEAFF	TGTGCCAGCAGTCCCCATGGAGGCCATGAAGCTTTCTTT
TRBV18	NA	TRBJ2-1	TRBD2	CASSPPGRVLAGVRDEQFF	TGTGCCAGCTCACCACCGGGCAGGGTTCTAGCGGGAGTGCGGGATGAGCAGTTCTTC
TRBV27	NA	TRBJ2-1	TRBD2	CASSLTSGSNHEQFF	TGTGCCAGCAGTTTAACTAGCGGGAGTAACCATGAGCAGTTCTTC
TRBV7-7	NA	TRBJ2-7	NA	CASSLVPGSHEQYF	TGTGCCAGCAGCTTAGTCCCGGGAAGCCACGAGCAGTACTTC
TRBV7-8	NA	TRBJ1-4	TRBD1	CASRTDRGEKLFF	TGTGCCAGCAGAACGGACAGGGGCGAAAAACTGTTTTTT
TRBV29-1	NA	TRBJ2-7	NA	CSVNRGYEQYF	TGCAGCGTGAACCGAGGATACGAGCAGTACTTC
TRBV7-7	NA	TRBJ2-7	TRBD1	CASSTTGDTEQYF	TGTGCCAGTAGTACGACAGGGGACACCGAGCAGTACTTC
TRBV11-2	NA	TRBJ2-5	TRBD2	CASSVSGRGETQYF	TGTGCCAGCAGCGTAAGCGGGAGAGGAGAGACCCAGTACTTC
TRBV27	NA	TRBJ2-2	TRBD1	CASSQRTGALSTGELFF	TGTGCCAGCAGTCAAAGGACAGGGGCCCTGTCGACCGGGGAGCTGTTTTTT
TRBV30	NA	TRBJ2-6	NA	CAWSFGGSGANVLTF	TGTGCCTGGAGTTTCGGGGGCTCTGGGGCCAACGTCCTGACTTTC
TRBV28	NA	TRBJ2-7	TRBD1	CASRPVGTGKYEQYF	TGTGCCAGCAGACCCGTCGGGACAGGGAAGTACGAGCAGTACTTC
TRBV5-1	once	TRBJ2-2	TRBD1	CASRLTGGDTGELFF	TGCGCCAGCAGACTGACAGGGGGTGATACCGGGGAGCTGTTTTTT
TRBV19	NA	TRBJ1-1	NA	CASTWSGTTEAFF	TGTGCCAGTACCTGGTCAGGGACAACTGAAGCTTTCTTT
TRBV6-1	NA	TRBJ1-1	NA	CASNLAGKAFF	TGTGCCAGCAACCTAGCGGGGAAAGCTTTCTTT
TRBV9	NA	TRBJ2-7	TRBD1	CASSERDRNYEQYF	TGTGCCAGCAGCGAAAGGGACAGAAATTACGAGCAGTACTTC
TRBV30	few	TRBJ2-7	TRBD1	CAWAGTGGFYEQYF	TGTGCCTGGGCCGGGACAGGGGGATTCTACGAGCAGTACTTC
TRBV27	NA	TRBJ1-5	TRBD1	CASSLSGQAGQPQHF	TGTGCCAGCAGTTTGTCCGGACAGGCGGGTCAGCCCCAGCATTTT
TRBV27	NA	TRBJ2-3	NA	CASSLLGRQSTDTQYF	TGTGCCAGCAGTTTGTTAGGGAGACAAAGCACAGATACGCAGTATTTT
TRBV30	many	TRBJ2-7	TRBD2	CAWTSGAGVGEQYF	TGTGCCTGGACTTCTGGGGCGGGAGTAGGCGAGCAGTACTTC
TRBV28	NA	TRBJ2-7	TRBD2	CASSLPGLAGGPIGEQYF	TGTGCCAGCAGTTTGCCTGGACTAGCGGGAGGGCCAATCGGCGAGCAGTACTTC